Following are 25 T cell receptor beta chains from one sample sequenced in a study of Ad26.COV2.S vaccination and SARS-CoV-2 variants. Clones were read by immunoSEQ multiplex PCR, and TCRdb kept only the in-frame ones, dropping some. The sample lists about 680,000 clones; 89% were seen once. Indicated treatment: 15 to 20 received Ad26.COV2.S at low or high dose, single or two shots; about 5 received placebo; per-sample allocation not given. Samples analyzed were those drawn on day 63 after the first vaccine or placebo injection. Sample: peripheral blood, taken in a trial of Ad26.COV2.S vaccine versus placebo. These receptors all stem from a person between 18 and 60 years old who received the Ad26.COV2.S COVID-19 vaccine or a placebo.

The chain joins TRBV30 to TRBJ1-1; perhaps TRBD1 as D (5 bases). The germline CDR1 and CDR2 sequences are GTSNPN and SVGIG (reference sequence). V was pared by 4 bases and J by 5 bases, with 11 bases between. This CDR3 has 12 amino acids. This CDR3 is CAWNQGGTEAFF. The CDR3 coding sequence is TGTGCCTGGAACCAGGGAGGAACTGAAGCTTTCTTT.

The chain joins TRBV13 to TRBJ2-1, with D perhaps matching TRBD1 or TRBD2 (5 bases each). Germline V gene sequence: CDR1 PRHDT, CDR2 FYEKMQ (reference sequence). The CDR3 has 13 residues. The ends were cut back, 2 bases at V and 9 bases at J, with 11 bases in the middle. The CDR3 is CASSLSRGGEQFF. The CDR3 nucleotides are TGTGCCAGCAGCTTATCCCGGGGCGGTGAGCAGTTCTTC.

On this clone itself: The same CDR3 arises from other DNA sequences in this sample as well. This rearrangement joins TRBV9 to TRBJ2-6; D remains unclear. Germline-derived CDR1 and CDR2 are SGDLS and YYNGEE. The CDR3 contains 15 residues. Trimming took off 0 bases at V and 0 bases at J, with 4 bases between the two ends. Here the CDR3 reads CASSVEGSGANVLTF. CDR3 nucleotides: TGTGCCAGCAGCGTAGAGGGCTCTGGGGCCAACGTCCTGACTTTC.

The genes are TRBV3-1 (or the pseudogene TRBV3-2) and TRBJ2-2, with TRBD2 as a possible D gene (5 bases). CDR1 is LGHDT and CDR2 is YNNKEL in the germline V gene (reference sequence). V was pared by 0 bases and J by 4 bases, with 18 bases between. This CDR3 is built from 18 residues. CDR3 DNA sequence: TGTGCCAGCAGCCAAGATTGGTTGGCGGGCCTCGGCACCGGGGAGCTGTTTTTT. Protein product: CASSQDWLAGLGTGELFF.

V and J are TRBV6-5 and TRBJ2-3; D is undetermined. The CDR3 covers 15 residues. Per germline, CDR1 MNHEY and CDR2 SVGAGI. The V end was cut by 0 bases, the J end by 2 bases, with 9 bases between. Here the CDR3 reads CASSYSYPLTDTQYF. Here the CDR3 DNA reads TGTGCCAGCAGTTACTCTTACCCTCTCACAGATACGCAGTATTTT.

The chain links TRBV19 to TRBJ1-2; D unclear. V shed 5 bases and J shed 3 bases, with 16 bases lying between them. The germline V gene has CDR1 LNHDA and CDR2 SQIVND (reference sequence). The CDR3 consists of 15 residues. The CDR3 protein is CASSGRVPGDYGYTF. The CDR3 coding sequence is TGTGCCAGTAGTGGTCGTGTACCAGGCGACTATGGCTACACCTTC.

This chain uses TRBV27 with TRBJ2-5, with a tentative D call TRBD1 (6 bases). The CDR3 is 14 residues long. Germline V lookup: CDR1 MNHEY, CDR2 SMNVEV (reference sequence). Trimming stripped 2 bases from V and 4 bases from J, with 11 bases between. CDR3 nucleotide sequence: TGTGCCAGCAGTTTACGGGACAATGTAGAGACCCAGTACTTC. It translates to CASSLRDNVETQYF.

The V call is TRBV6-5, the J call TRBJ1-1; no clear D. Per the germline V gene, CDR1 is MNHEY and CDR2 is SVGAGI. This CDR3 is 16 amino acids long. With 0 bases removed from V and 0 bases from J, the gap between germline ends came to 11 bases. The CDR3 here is CASSYSIGLMNTEAFF. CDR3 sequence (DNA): TGTGCCAGCAGTTACTCGATCGGGCTAATGAACACTGAAGCTTTCTTT.

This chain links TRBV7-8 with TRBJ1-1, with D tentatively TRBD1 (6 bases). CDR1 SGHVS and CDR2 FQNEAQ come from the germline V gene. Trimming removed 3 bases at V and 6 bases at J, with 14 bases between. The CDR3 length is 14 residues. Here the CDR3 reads CASSLDKTGSEAFF. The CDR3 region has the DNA TGTGCCAGCAGCTTGGACAAGACAGGCTCTGAAGCTTTCTTT.

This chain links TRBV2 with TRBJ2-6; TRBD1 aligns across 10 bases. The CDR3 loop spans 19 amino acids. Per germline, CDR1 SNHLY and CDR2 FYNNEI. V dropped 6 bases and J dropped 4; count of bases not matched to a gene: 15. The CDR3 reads CASSVSPRDRGSGANVLTF. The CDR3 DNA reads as TGTGCCAGCAGCGTGTCCCCGCGGGACAGGGGTTCCGGGGCCAACGTCCTGACTTTC.

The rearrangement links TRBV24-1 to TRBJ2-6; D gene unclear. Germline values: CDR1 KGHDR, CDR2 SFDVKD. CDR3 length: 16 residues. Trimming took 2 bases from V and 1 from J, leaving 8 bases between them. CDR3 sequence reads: CATSDWGASGANVLTF. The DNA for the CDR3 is TGTGCCACCAGTGATTGGGGTGCGTCTGGGGCCAACGTCCTGACTTTC.

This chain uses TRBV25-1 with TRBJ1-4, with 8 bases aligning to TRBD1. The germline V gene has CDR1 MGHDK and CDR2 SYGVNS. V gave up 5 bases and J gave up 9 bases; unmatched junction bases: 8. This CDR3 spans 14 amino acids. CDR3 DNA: TGTGCCAGCAGTCCCGGGACAGGAATACAAAAACTGTTTTTT. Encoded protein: CASSPGTGIQKLFF.

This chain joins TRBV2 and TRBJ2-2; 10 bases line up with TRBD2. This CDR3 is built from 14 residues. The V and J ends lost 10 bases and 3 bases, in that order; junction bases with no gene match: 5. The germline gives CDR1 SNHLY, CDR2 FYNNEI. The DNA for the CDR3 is TGTGCCACCTCAGCGGGAGGGTACACCGGGGAGCTGTTTTTT. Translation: CATSAGGYTGELFF.

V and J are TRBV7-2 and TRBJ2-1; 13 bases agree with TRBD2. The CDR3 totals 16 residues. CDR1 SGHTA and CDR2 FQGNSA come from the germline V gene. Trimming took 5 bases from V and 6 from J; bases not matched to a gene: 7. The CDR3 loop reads CASSPQGLAGVNEQFF. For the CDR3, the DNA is TGTGCCAGCAGCCCTCAAGGACTAGCGGGAGTCAATGAGCAGTTCTTC.

CDR3 loop: CASSQEGHNNQPQHF. CDR3 DNA sequence: TGTGCCAGCAGCCAAGAGGGACACAACAATCAGCCCCAGCATTTT. The chain joins TRBV4-2 to TRBJ1-5; a possible D gene is TRBD1 (6 bases). The CDR3 covers 15 residues. V lost 0 bases to trimming and J lost 3 bases, with 9 bases between them. Germline CDR1 and CDR2: LGHNA and YNFKEQ.

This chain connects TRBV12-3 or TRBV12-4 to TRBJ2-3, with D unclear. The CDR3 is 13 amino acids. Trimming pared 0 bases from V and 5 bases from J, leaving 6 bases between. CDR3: CASSLAVKDTQYF. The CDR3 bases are TGTGCCAGCAGTTTAGCGGTTAAAGATACGCAGTATTTT.

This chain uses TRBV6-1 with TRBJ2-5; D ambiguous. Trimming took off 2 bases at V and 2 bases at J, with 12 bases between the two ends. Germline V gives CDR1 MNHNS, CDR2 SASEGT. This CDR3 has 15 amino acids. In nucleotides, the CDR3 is TGTGCCAGCAGTGAATTATTTGGATCTCAAGAGACCCAGTACTTC. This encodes CASSELFGSQETQYF.

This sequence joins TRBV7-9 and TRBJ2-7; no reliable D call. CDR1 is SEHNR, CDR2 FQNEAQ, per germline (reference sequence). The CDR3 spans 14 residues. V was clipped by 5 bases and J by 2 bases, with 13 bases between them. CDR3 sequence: CASSAYHGPYEQYF. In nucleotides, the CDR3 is TGTGCCAGCAGCGCCTATCACGGGCCCTACGAGCAGTACTTC.

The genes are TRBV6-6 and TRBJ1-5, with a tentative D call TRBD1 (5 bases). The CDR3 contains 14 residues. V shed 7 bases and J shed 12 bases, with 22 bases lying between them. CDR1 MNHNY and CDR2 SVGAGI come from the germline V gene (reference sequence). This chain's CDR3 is CASNHGAPQGFQHF. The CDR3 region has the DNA TGTGCCAGCAACCACGGGGCACCTCAAGGATTCCAGCATTTT.

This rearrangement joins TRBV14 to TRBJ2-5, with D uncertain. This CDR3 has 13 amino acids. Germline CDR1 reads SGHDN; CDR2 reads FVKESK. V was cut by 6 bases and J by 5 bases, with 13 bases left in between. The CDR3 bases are TGTGCCAGCAGATTAGCCCCCCAGGAGACCCAGTACTTC. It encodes CASRLAPQETQYF.

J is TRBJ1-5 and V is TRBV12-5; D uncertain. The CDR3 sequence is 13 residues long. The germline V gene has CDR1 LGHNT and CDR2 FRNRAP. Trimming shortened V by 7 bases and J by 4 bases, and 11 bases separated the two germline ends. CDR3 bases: TGTGCTAGTGCCCTGGGAGTTAATCAGCCCCAGCATTTT. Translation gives CASALGVNQPQHF.

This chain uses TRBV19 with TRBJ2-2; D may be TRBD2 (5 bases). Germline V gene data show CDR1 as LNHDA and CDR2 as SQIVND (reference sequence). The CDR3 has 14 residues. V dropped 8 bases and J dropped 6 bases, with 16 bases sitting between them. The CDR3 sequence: CASHGSGIAGELFF. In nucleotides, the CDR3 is TGTGCCAGTCACGGGTCGGGGATTGCCGGGGAGCTGTTTTTT.

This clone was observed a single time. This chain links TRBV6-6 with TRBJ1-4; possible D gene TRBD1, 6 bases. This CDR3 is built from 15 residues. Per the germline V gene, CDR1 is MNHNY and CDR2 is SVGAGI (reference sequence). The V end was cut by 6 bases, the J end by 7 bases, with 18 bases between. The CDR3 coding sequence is TGTGCCAGCAGCCCCCCCGGGGGGGGCCGTGAAAAACTGTTTTTT. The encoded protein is CASSPPGGGREKLFF.

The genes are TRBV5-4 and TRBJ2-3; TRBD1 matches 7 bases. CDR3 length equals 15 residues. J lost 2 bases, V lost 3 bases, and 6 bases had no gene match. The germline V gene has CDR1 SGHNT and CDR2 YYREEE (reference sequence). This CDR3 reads CASSWTGLLTDTQYF. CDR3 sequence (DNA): TGTGCCAGCAGCTGGACAGGTCTCCTCACAGATACGCAGTATTTT.

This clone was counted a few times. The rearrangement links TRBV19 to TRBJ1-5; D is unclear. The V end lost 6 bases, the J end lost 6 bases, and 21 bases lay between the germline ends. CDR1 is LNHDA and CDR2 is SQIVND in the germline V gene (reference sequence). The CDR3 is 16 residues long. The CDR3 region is CASSLVRTLAGQPQHF. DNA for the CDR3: TGTGCCAGTAGCCTGGTTCGGACCCTAGCAGGTCAGCCCCAGCATTTT.